This T cell receptor beta chain was recovered during a study of preoperative IRX-2 immunotherapy in early breast cancer. Sequenced by immunoSEQ multiplex PCR; TCRdb stores in-frame clones only, minus some. This table has approximately 44,000 clones, roughly 94% appearing once. Treatment in this sample: preoperative locoregional IRX-2 cytokine immunotherapy. Samples came from a phase Ib trial of preoperative locoregional IRX-2 cytokine immunotherapy. V was cut by 2 bases and J by 4 bases, with 11 bases left in between. The CDR3 extends over 15 amino acids. Per the germline V gene, CDR1 is MNHNY and CDR2 is SVGAGI (reference sequence).

Source: tumor tissue, taken after IRX-2 immunotherapy. The chain couples TRBV6-6 to TRBJ1-4, with a weak D call TRBD1 (6 bases). This TCR derives from a human donor with breast cancer. As DNA, the CDR3 is TGTGCCAGCAGTTACCGGGGGGCCAGTAATGAAAAACTGTTTTTT. It translates to CASSYRGASNEKLFF.